These T cell receptor beta chains were read from a single sample in a study of HIV-infected children after antiretroviral therapy interruption. TCRdb itself ran the 3' RACE reads through MiXCR, one entry per CDR3 protein. The table has about 15,000 distinct CDR3 sequences, around 3.2% seen once. Specimen: CD45RA+ CD4+ T cells from PBMCs, collected from a donor given antiretroviral therapy, either interrupted or continuous. The source of these receptors is a child aged 2 to 17 with HIV. Each CDR3 is given with its conserved first and last residue. D genes are given only for firm matches. Not all rows give a size; the values are once, few, many and, for expanded clones, a class.

v_gene: TRBV15
abundance: many
j_gene: TRBJ2-7
d_gene: NA
CDR3nt: TGTGCCACCAGCAGGGACAGATCACCGTCCTACGAGCAGTACTTC
CDR3aa: CATSRDRSPSYEQYF

v_gene: TRBV27
abundance: many
j_gene: TRBJ2-7
d_gene: TRBD1
CDR3nt: TGTGCCAGCAGTTCCCCGCCCGGGTGGAGGACAGGGTACTACGAGCAGTACTTC
CDR3aa: CASSSPPGWRTGYYEQYF

v_gene: TRBV20-1
abundance: many
j_gene: TRBJ1-5
d_gene: NA
CDR3nt: TGCAGTGCTACCGACAGGCCGGATCAGCCCCAGCATTTT
CDR3aa: CSATDRPDQPQHF

v_gene: TRBV27
abundance: many
j_gene: TRBJ1-2
d_gene: NA
CDR3nt: TGTGCCAGCAGTCCCTTGAGAGGGTATGGCTACACCTTC
CDR3aa: CASSPLRGYGYTF

v_gene: TRBV20-1
abundance: many
j_gene: TRBJ1-6
d_gene: NA
CDR3nt: TGCGGACAAGGGGGGCAAAATTCACCCCTCCACTTT
CDR3aa: CGQGGQNSPLHF

v_gene: TRBV20-1
abundance: many
j_gene: TRBJ2-5
d_gene: NA
CDR3nt: TGCAGTTTGGGACTCGTGGACTTC
CDR3aa: CSLGLVDF

v_gene: TRBV10-3
abundance: many
j_gene: TRBJ1-1
d_gene: NA
CDR3nt: TGTGCCACCCAGCTTGGGGGGAACACTGAAGCTTTCTTT
CDR3aa: CATQLGGNTEAFF

v_gene: TRBV5-6
abundance: medium-sized
j_gene: TRBJ1-1
d_gene: NA
CDR3nt: TGTGCCAGCAGCTTATGGATTGGAGACATGAACACTGAAGCTTTCTTT
CDR3aa: CASSLWIGDMNTEAFF

v_gene: TRBV29-1
abundance: many
j_gene: TRBJ2-7
d_gene: TRBD2
CDR3nt: TGCAGCGTTGGGGGCGGGGGGAAAGCCGAGCAGTACTTC
CDR3aa: CSVGGGGKAEQYF

v_gene: TRBV29-1
abundance: many
j_gene: TRBJ2-3
d_gene: TRBD1
CDR3nt: TGCAGCGTTGAAGATAGGGGGCGAGATACGCAGTATTTT
CDR3aa: CSVEDRGRDTQYF

v_gene: TRBV10-3
abundance: many
j_gene: TRBJ1-1
d_gene: TRBD1
CDR3nt: TGTGCCATCAGCGGGACAGCAGTGAACACTGAAGCTTTCTTT
CDR3aa: CAISGTAVNTEAFF

v_gene: TRBV6-5
abundance: many
j_gene: TRBJ1-5
d_gene: NA
CDR3nt: TGTGCCAGCAGTTACTCGCGTAATCAGCCCCAGCATTTT
CDR3aa: CASSYSRNQPQHF

v_gene: TRBV12-3/TRBV12-4
abundance: many
j_gene: TRBJ2-7
d_gene: NA
CDR3nt: TGTGCCAGCAGTTTCGCCAGGCCGATCTACGAGCAGTACTTC
CDR3aa: CASSFARPIYEQYF

v_gene: TRBV20-1
abundance: many
j_gene: TRBJ2-1
d_gene: NA
CDR3nt: TGCAGTGCTAGAGGATACAATGAGCAGTTCTTC
CDR3aa: CSARGYNEQFF

v_gene: TRBV7-3
abundance: many
j_gene: TRBJ2-1
d_gene: TRBD1
CDR3nt: TGTGCCAGCAGCCAAGAGACAGGGGCCCATTCCTACAATGAGCAGTTCTTC
CDR3aa: CASSQETGAHSYNEQFF

v_gene: TRBV18
abundance: many
j_gene: TRBJ2-3
d_gene: NA
CDR3nt: TGTGCCAGCTCACCTTCAGATACGCAGTATTTT
CDR3aa: CASSPSDTQYF

v_gene: TRBV5-6
abundance: many
j_gene: TRBJ1-1
d_gene: NA
CDR3nt: TGTGCCAGCAGCCCTACCCCAGGGGCGTGGAACACTGAAGCTTTCTTT
CDR3aa: CASSPTPGAWNTEAFF

v_gene: TRBV7-8
abundance: many
j_gene: TRBJ2-6
d_gene: NA
CDR3nt: TGTGCCAGCAGCCCCCCGAGTCCAGGTTTAAGGTCTGGGGCCAACGTCCTGACTTTC
CDR3aa: CASSPPSPGLRSGANVLTF

v_gene: TRBV18
abundance: many
j_gene: TRBJ1-5
d_gene: NA
CDR3nt: TGTGCCAGCTCACCACGAGGGGGTAGCCTCAATCAGCCCCAGCATTTT
CDR3aa: CASSPRGGSLNQPQHF

v_gene: TRBV7-2
abundance: many
j_gene: TRBJ2-7
d_gene: NA
CDR3nt: TGTGCCAGCAGCTTAGAAGGGACGGCGAGTGAGCAGTACTTC
CDR3aa: CASSLEGTASEQYF

v_gene: TRBV3-1
abundance: many
j_gene: TRBJ1-3
d_gene: NA
CDR3nt: TGTGCCAGCAGCCAAGCGGACTCTGGAAACACCATATATTTT
CDR3aa: CASSQADSGNTIYF

v_gene: TRBV12-5
abundance: NA
j_gene: TRBJ2-7
d_gene: TRBD1
CDR3nt: TGTGCTAGTGGTATCGGACAGGGTAGCTCCTACGAGCAGTACTTC
CDR3aa: CASGIGQGSSYEQYF

v_gene: TRBV12-3/TRBV12-4
abundance: many
j_gene: TRBJ2-5
d_gene: NA
CDR3nt: TGTGCCAGCAGTGGAGAGACCCAGTACTTC
CDR3aa: CASSGETQYF

v_gene: TRBV2
abundance: many
j_gene: TRBJ2-5
d_gene: NA
CDR3nt: TGTGCCAGCAGTGAAGACCAGGAGACCCAGTACTTC
CDR3aa: CASSEDQETQYF

v_gene: TRBV11-2
abundance: many
j_gene: TRBJ1-4
d_gene: NA
CDR3nt: TGTGCCAGCAGCCCTGGGGGGAAGGATGAAAAACTGTTTTTT
CDR3aa: CASSPGGKDEKLFF

v_gene: TRBV2
abundance: medium-sized
j_gene: TRBJ2-2
d_gene: NA
CDR3nt: TGTGCCAGCAGTCAGGAGAACACCGGGGAGCTGTTTTTT
CDR3aa: CASSQENTGELFF

v_gene: TRBV7-9
abundance: many
j_gene: TRBJ1-6
d_gene: NA
CDR3nt: TGTGCCAGCGCACAGGGTCAATCCTATAATTCACCCCTCCACTTT
CDR3aa: CASAQGQSYNSPLHF

v_gene: TRBV15
abundance: NA
j_gene: TRBJ2-3
d_gene: TRBD1
CDR3nt: TGTGCTAGCAGTAGACAGGGGAGTGCAGAAACGCTGTATTTT
CDR3aa: CASSRQGSAETLYF

v_gene: TRBV18
abundance: many
j_gene: TRBJ2-5
d_gene: NA
CDR3nt: TGTGCCAGCTCACCAATATCCCAAGAGACCCAGTACTTC
CDR3aa: CASSPISQETQYF

v_gene: TRBV20-1
abundance: many
j_gene: TRBJ2-1
d_gene: NA
CDR3nt: TGCAGTGCTAAGGGACCAGCAAATGAGCAGTTCTTC
CDR3aa: CSAKGPANEQFF

v_gene: TRBV27
abundance: many
j_gene: TRBJ2-7
d_gene: TRBD2
CDR3nt: TGTGCCAGCAGAAGACTACTAGCGGGAGATTTTTCTAGTGAGCAGTACTTC
CDR3aa: CASRRLLAGDFSSEQYF

v_gene: TRBV28
abundance: many
j_gene: TRBJ2-7
d_gene: NA
CDR3nt: TGTGCCAGCAGTTTCCAGGACAGTAGCGAGCAGTACTTC
CDR3aa: CASSFQDSSEQYF

v_gene: TRBV2
abundance: many
j_gene: TRBJ2-5
d_gene: NA
CDR3nt: TGTGCCAGCAGTGAATCTGCGGGACTGGAAGAGACCCAGTACTTC
CDR3aa: CASSESAGLEETQYF

v_gene: TRBV5-1
abundance: few
j_gene: TRBJ2-7
d_gene: NA
CDR3nt: TGCGCCAGCAGCTTGGAATCGGGGGCTCCCTACGAGCAGTACTTC
CDR3aa: CASSLESGAPYEQYF

v_gene: TRBV3-1
abundance: many
j_gene: TRBJ2-3
d_gene: TRBD2
CDR3nt: TGTGCCAGCAGCCAAGAACTAGCGGGAGGCACAGATACGCAGTATTTT
CDR3aa: CASSQELAGGTDTQYF

v_gene: TRBV20-1
abundance: many
j_gene: TRBJ2-3
d_gene: NA
CDR3nt: TGCAGTGCTAGAGATCGCCGGACCTCTCGAGATACGCAGTATTTT
CDR3aa: CSARDRRTSRDTQYF

v_gene: TRBV5-1
abundance: many
j_gene: TRBJ2-2
d_gene: TRBD2
CDR3nt: TGCGCCAGCAGCTTGAGGCCTAGCGGGGGGGCGAACACCGGGGAGCTGTTTTTT
CDR3aa: CASSLRPSGGANTGELFF

v_gene: TRBV5-1
abundance: many
j_gene: TRBJ2-1
d_gene: TRBD2
CDR3nt: TGCGCCAGCAGCTTGCGAACTAGCGAAAACAATGAGCAGTTCTTC
CDR3aa: CASSLRTSENNEQFF

v_gene: TRBV2
abundance: few
j_gene: TRBJ2-2
d_gene: NA
CDR3nt: TGTGCCAGCACACGAAACACCGGGGAGCTGTTTTTT
CDR3aa: CASTRNTGELFF

v_gene: TRBV2
abundance: many
j_gene: TRBJ2-5
d_gene: TRBD1
CDR3nt: TGTGCCAGCAACGACGACAGGGGGCATCAAGAGACCCAGTACTTC
CDR3aa: CASNDDRGHQETQYF

v_gene: TRBV11-2
abundance: many
j_gene: TRBJ2-3
d_gene: TRBD2
CDR3nt: TGTGCCAGCGGAACTGGGACTAGCGGGGGAGTGGGCACAGATACGCAGTATTTT
CDR3aa: CASGTGTSGGVGTDTQYF

v_gene: TRBV18
abundance: few
j_gene: TRBJ2-7
d_gene: TRBD1
CDR3nt: TGTGCCAGCTCACCTGGAGGGACAGGGGAATACGAGCAGTACTTC
CDR3aa: CASSPGGTGEYEQYF

v_gene: TRBV11-2
abundance: few
j_gene: TRBJ2-2
d_gene: TRBD1
CDR3nt: TGTGCCAGCAGCTCTTACAGGGGACGTGCCGGGGAGCTGTTTTTT
CDR3aa: CASSSYRGRAGELFF

v_gene: TRBV19
abundance: many
j_gene: TRBJ1-2
d_gene: TRBD1
CDR3nt: TGTGCCAGTAGTCCGACAGGGAATGGCTACACCTTC
CDR3aa: CASSPTGNGYTF

v_gene: TRBV11-2
abundance: many
j_gene: TRBJ2-3
d_gene: TRBD2
CDR3nt: TGTGCCAGCAGCACCCGCGGGGGGGGCACAGATACGCAGTATTTT
CDR3aa: CASSTRGGGTDTQYF

v_gene: TRBV5-1
abundance: many
j_gene: TRBJ2-1
d_gene: TRBD1
CDR3nt: TGCGCCAGCAGCCCTGACAGGGGTCTAGGAGGGCAGTTCTTC
CDR3aa: CASSPDRGLGGQFF

v_gene: TRBV29-1
abundance: many
j_gene: TRBJ1-2
d_gene: NA
CDR3nt: TGCAGCGTTGAAGGGCAGGGTTGGGGGTACACCTTC
CDR3aa: CSVEGQGWGYTF

v_gene: TRBV6-1
abundance: many
j_gene: TRBJ1-2
d_gene: NA
CDR3nt: TGTGCCAGCAGTGAAGGGACGAGCGGCTACACCTTC
CDR3aa: CASSEGTSGYTF

v_gene: TRBV28
abundance: many
j_gene: TRBJ1-5
d_gene: NA
CDR3nt: TGTGCCAGCAGTCCCATCGGTAGCAATCAGCCCCAGCATTTT
CDR3aa: CASSPIGSNQPQHF

v_gene: TRBV29-1
abundance: many
j_gene: TRBJ2-7
d_gene: NA
CDR3nt: TGCAGCGTTATTGGACGGAACTCCTACGAGCAGTACTTC
CDR3aa: CSVIGRNSYEQYF

v_gene: TRBV7-8
abundance: NA
j_gene: TRBJ2-3
d_gene: NA
CDR3nt: TGTGCCAGTACCCACTCCCCGAGACCGGGACTCATCACAGATACGCAGTATTTT
CDR3aa: CASTHSPRPGLITDTQYF

v_gene: TRBV3-1
abundance: many
j_gene: TRBJ1-1
d_gene: NA
CDR3nt: TGTGCCAGCAGCCAATCGGCAGGGAGCACTGAAGCTTTCTTT
CDR3aa: CASSQSAGSTEAFF

v_gene: TRBV5-1
abundance: many
j_gene: TRBJ1-4
d_gene: NA
CDR3nt: TGCGCCAGCAGCTTCTCGACAGACGACAAACTGTTTTTT
CDR3aa: CASSFSTDDKLFF

v_gene: TRBV20-1
abundance: medium-sized
j_gene: TRBJ2-5
d_gene: NA
CDR3nt: TGCAGTGCTCCAATTCTAGGGGGGAAAGAGACCCAGTACTTC
CDR3aa: CSAPILGGKETQYF

v_gene: TRBV30
abundance: many
j_gene: TRBJ1-6
d_gene: NA
CDR3nt: TGTGCCTGGAGTGCAGGGGCTAATTCACCCCTCCACTTT
CDR3aa: CAWSAGANSPLHF

v_gene: TRBV7-9
abundance: many
j_gene: TRBJ1-2
d_gene: TRBD1
CDR3nt: TGTGCCAGCAGCTTCGGACTACAGGGGACGGGCAGCACCTTC
CDR3aa: CASSFGLQGTGSTF

v_gene: TRBV10-3
abundance: many
j_gene: TRBJ2-5
d_gene: NA
CDR3nt: TGTGCCATCGGGGCTCAGGTTCAAGAGACCCAGTACTTC
CDR3aa: CAIGAQVQETQYF

v_gene: TRBV7-8
abundance: many
j_gene: TRBJ1-5
d_gene: TRBD1
CDR3nt: TGTGCCAGCAGCTCCGGACAGGGCTTGCATCAGCCCCAGCATTTT
CDR3aa: CASSSGQGLHQPQHF